Each of the 21 T cell receptor beta chains below was sequenced from the same sample in a study of OX40 agonist ivuxolimab in advanced cancers. Profiled with immunoSEQ multiplex PCR; TCRdb holds only in-frame clones, not every one. The sample includes about 67,000 clones, 80% of them seen just once. Material: CD4+ or CD8+ T cells sorted from blood, obtained in a trial of the OX40 agonist ivuxolimab. The source of these receptors is an adult with an advanced solid tumor such as melanoma, head and neck, liver or kidney cancer.

V is TRBV23-1 and J is TRBJ1-5, with 11 bases matching TRBD1. TRBV23-1 is an open reading frame whose function is uncertain. J gave up 6 bases and V 4 bases, and 8 bases lay outside the gene matches. CDR3 length equals 16 residues. The CDR3 region has the DNA TGCGCCAGCAGTCTCCGAATGGGACAGGGGGGTCAGCCCCAGCATTTT. This sequence encodes CASSLRMGQGGQPQHF.

This clone appeared a few times. This chain uses TRBV15 with TRBJ1-1, with 7 bases lining up with TRBD1. CDR3 size: 14 residues. From germline, CDR1 is LNHNV and CDR2 YYDKDF (reference sequence). The trim removed 6 bases at V and 0 bases at J, leaving 4 bases unmatched. In nucleotides, the CDR3 is TGTGCCACCAGGGACAGGAGAATGAACACTGAAGCTTTCTTT. Its protein product is CATRDRRMNTEAFF.

The chain links TRBV5-1 to TRBJ1-1, with D maybe TRBD1 (5 bases). The CDR3 runs to 13 residues. Trimming removed 0 bases at V and 7 bases at J, with 10 bases between. Germline-derived CDR1 and CDR2 are SGHRS and YFSETQ. Here the CDR3 reads CASSLVREGEAFF. For the CDR3, the DNA is TGCGCCAGCAGCTTGGTCAGGGAAGGTGAAGCTTTCTTT.

The chain is built from TRBV28 and TRBJ2-5; unclear D gene. V was cut by 4 bases and J by 2 bases, with 11 bases left in between. Germline loops: CDR1 MDHEN, CDR2 SYDVKM. This CDR3 region has 14 residues. This CDR3 is CASSSEWSQETQYF. CDR3 coding DNA: TGTGCCAGCAGTTCAGAGTGGTCGCAAGAGACCCAGTACTTC.

The chain employs TRBV5-1 and TRBJ1-6; TRBD1 is a possible D gene (6 bases). Trimming removed 1 base from V and 0 bases from J, with 11 bases in between. CDR3 length: 17 amino acids. Germline lookup yields CDR1 SGHRS and CDR2 YFSETQ. CDR3 protein: CASSLLGASSYNSPLHF. CDR3 DNA sequence: TGCGCCAGCAGCTTGTTGGGGGCTAGCTCCTATAATTCACCCCTCCACTTT.

This rearrangement joins TRBV28 to TRBJ2-7; TRBD2 is a possible D gene (7 bases). CDR3 length equals 16 residues. CDR1 and CDR2 (germline): MDHEN, SYDVKM. With 2 bases removed from V and 3 bases from J, the gap between germline ends came to 17 bases. In nucleotides, the CDR3 is TGTGCCAGCAGTTTAAATCGGGGGGCAGGGCGCTACGAGCAGTACTTC. Its protein is CASSLNRGAGRYEQYF.

The chain recombines TRBV10-3 with TRBJ1-1, with 8 positions matching TRBD1. The CDR3 is 16 amino acids. Losses at the gene ends were 3 bases for V and 4 bases for J; bases not matched to a gene: 10. The V gene's germline CDR1 is ENHRY and CDR2 SYGVKD. The CDR3 nucleotides are TGTGCCATCAGTGACGGAACAGGGGGTGCGGCCACTGAAGCTTTCTTT. This gives the protein CAISDGTGGAATEAFF.

V and J are TRBV25-1 and TRBJ2-7; no reliable D call. The CDR3 covers 13 residues. Germline CDR1 is MGHDK and CDR2 is SYGVNS. The germline V and J ends were trimmed by 6 bases and 2 bases, with 11 bases remaining between them. CDR3 bases: TGTGCCAGCAGGCAACTGGGGACCTACGAGCAGTACGTC. It translates to CASRQLGTYEQYV.

The CDR3 protein is CASSGQGGETQYF. CDR3 DNA: TGTGCCAGCAGTGGACAAGGGGGGGAGACCCAGTACTTC. The chain has TRBV6-5 and TRBJ2-5; D is tentatively TRBD1 or TRBD2 (6 bases each). This CDR3 has 13 residues. V shed 5 bases and J shed 5 bases, with 12 bases lying between them. Germline CDR1 MNHEY, CDR2 SVGAGI.

In regard to this clone: The sample carries other DNA sequences with the same CDR3. The chain recombines TRBV2 with TRBJ2-1; 9 bases match TRBD2. With 3 bases clipped from V and 6 bases from J, the junction kept 3 bases outside the gene matches. Germline loops: CDR1 SNHLY, CDR2 FYNNEI. The CDR3 has 14 residues. The CDR3: CASSDAGGTNEQFF. DNA for the CDR3: TGTGCCAGCAGTGACGCGGGAGGGACCAATGAGCAGTTCTTC.

This chain links TRBV4-1 with TRBJ2-2, with D possibly being TRBD1 (7 bases). CDR1 is MGHRA and CDR2 is YSYEKL in the germline V gene. The CDR3 length is 18 residues. V was trimmed by 5 bases and J by 4 bases, leaving 23 bases between them. In DNA, the CDR3 is TGCGCCAGCAGCGCAGGGGGGCTAGTCCCAGCGACCACCGGGGAGCTGTTTTTT. Residues: CASSAGGLVPATTGELFF.

This chain connects TRBV4-3 to TRBJ2-1, with D uncertain. Germline-derived CDR1 and CDR2 are LGHNA and YSLEER. The CDR3 totals 13 residues. V lost 9 bases and J 8 bases, leaving 17 bases between the germline ends. CDR3 region: CASRQQISDEQFF. In DNA form, the CDR3 reads TGCGCCAGTCGGCAGCAAATTAGTGATGAGCAGTTCTTC.

This chain joins TRBV6-5 and TRBJ1-4; D possibly corresponds to TRBD1 (6 bases). The germline gives CDR1 MNHEY, CDR2 SVGAGI. The CDR3 has 14 residues. Trimming removed 8 bases at V and 6 bases at J, with 16 bases between. The DNA of the CDR3 is TGTGCCAGCGGGAAAGGGGGGGGTGATGAAAAACTGTTTTTT. It yields the protein CASGKGGGDEKLFF.

The rearrangement links TRBV5-1 to TRBJ2-7; D unclear. V was clipped by 1 base and J by 6 bases, with 11 bases between them. From germline, CDR1 is SGHRS and CDR2 YFSETQ. The CDR3 spans 13 residues. The CDR3 sequence is CASSLTPSGEQYF. Written as DNA, the CDR3 is TGCGCCAGCAGCTTGACACCCTCGGGCGAGCAGTACTTC.

This chain joins TRBV18 and TRBJ1-1; D call uncertain. Germline CDR1 and CDR2: KGHSH and LQKENI. CDR3 length equals 16 residues. Trimming took 5 bases from V and 0 from J, leaving 16 bases between them. The CDR3 sequence: CASSSGLGGMNTEAFF. CDR3 nucleotide sequence: TGTGCCAGCTCATCCGGACTCGGAGGTATGAACACTGAAGCTTTCTTT.

J is TRBJ1-3 and V is TRBV6-1; D remains unclear. CDR1 is MNHNS, CDR2 SASEGT, per germline. Trimming took 5 bases from V and 3 from J, leaving 5 bases between them. The CDR3 consists of 12 residues. The CDR3 DNA follows: TGTGCCAGCAGTCTTAGTGGAAACACCATATATTTT. Protein sequence: CASSLSGNTIYF.

This chain joins TRBV25-1 and TRBJ2-2; D is unresolved. The CDR3 extends over 14 amino acids. Trimming stripped 7 bases from V and 4 bases from J, with 13 bases between. Germline V gene lookup returns CDR1 MGHDK and CDR2 SYGVNS. The CDR3 sequence: CASKEFSSTGELFF. CDR3 sequence (DNA): TGTGCCAGCAAAGAGTTTTCGAGCACCGGGGAGCTGTTTTTT.

This clone has just one count. The chain links TRBV5-6 to TRBJ1-2, with 8 bases lining up with TRBD1. The CDR3 length is 12 residues. CDR1 and CDR2 (germline): SGHDT, YYEEEE. Losses at the gene ends were 5 bases for V and 7 bases for J; bases not matched to a gene: 4. In DNA, the CDR3 is TGTGCCAGCAGACTAGACAGGGGTGGCTACACCTTC. Amino acid sequence: CASRLDRGGYTF.

This chain joins TRBV30 and TRBJ1-4; D is perhaps TRBD1 (5 bases). The CDR3 is 11 residues long. The germline gives CDR1 GTSNPN, CDR2 SVGIG (reference sequence). Trimming took 0 bases from V and 11 from J, leaving 7 bases between them. The CDR3 is CAWSVRDKLFF. CDR3 bases: TGTGCCTGGAGTGTCCGGGACAAACTGTTTTTT.

This clone was observed a few times. The genes are TRBV29-1 and TRBJ1-2, with D unclear. Per germline, CDR1 SQVTM and CDR2 ANQGSEA. The CDR3 is 12 amino acids. V was shortened by 6 bases and J by 4 bases, with 12 bases between the two germline ends. CDR3 sequence: CSVQRAGYGYTF. The DNA of the CDR3 is TGCAGCGTCCAGCGGGCGGGCTATGGCTACACCTTC.

The chain combines TRBV4-1 with TRBJ1-2; D gene ambiguous. V shed 0 bases and J shed 8 bases, with 10 bases lying between them. Germline V gives CDR1 MGHRA, CDR2 YSYEKL. This CDR3 is built from 13 residues. CDR3: CASSQEEVRGYTF. The CDR3 DNA reads TGCGCCAGCAGCCAAGAGGAGGTTCGGGGCTACACCTTC.